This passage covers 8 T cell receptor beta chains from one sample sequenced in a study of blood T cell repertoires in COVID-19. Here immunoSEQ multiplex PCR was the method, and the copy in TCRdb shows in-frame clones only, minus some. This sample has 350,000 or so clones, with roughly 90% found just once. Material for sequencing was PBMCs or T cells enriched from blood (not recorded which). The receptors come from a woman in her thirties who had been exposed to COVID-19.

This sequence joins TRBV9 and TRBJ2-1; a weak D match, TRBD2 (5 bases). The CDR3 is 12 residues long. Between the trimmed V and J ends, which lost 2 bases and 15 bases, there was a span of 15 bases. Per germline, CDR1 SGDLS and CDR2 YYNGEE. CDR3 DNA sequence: TGTGCCAGCAGCGTCTCGAAGGGAGTCCTGTTCTTC. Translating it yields CASSVSKGVLFF.

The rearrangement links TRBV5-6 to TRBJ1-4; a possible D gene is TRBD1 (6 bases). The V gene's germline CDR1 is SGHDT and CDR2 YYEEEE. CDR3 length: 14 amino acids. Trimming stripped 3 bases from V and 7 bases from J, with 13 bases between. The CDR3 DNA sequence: TGTGCCAGCAGCTCTGGGACATGGAGTGAAAAACTGTTTTTT. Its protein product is CASSSGTWSEKLFF.

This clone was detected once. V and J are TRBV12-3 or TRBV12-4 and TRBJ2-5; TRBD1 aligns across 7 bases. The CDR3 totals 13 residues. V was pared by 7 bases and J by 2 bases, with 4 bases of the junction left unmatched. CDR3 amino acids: CASNRGRQETQYF. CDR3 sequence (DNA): TGTGCCAGCAACAGGGGACGGCAAGAGACCCAGTACTTC.

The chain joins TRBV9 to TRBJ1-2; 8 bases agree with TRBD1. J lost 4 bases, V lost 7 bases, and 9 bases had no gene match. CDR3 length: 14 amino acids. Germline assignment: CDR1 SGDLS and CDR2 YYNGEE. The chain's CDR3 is CASRETTGAYGYTF. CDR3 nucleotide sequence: TGTGCCAGCCGGGAGACGACAGGGGCCTATGGCTACACCTTC.

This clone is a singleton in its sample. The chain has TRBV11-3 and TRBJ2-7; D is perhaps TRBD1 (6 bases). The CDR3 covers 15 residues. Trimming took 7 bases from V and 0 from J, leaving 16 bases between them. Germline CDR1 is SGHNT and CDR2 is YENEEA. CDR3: CASTTGTPGSYEQYF. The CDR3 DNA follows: TGTGCCAGCACCACCGGGACACCTGGCTCCTACGAGCAGTACTTC. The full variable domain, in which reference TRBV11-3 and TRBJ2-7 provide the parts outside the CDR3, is EAGVVQSPRYKIIEKKQPVAFWCNPISGHNTLYWYLQNLGQGPELLIRYENEEAVDDSQLPKDRFSAERLKGVDSTLKIQPAELGDSAVYLCASTTGTPGSYEQYFGPGTRLTVT.

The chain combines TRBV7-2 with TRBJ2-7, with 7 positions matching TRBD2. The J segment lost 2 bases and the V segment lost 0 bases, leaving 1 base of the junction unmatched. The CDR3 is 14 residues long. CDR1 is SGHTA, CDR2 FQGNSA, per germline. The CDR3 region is CASSLAGGPYEQYF. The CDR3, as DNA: TGTGCCAGCAGCTTAGCGGGAGGGCCCTACGAGCAGTACTTC.

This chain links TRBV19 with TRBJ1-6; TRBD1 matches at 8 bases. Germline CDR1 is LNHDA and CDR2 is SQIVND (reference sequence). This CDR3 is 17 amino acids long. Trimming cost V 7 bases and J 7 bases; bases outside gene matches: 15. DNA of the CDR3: TGTGCCAGTACCCCACTCGGCGGACAGGGTGCCAATTCACCCCTCCACTTT. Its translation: CASTPLGGQGANSPLHF.

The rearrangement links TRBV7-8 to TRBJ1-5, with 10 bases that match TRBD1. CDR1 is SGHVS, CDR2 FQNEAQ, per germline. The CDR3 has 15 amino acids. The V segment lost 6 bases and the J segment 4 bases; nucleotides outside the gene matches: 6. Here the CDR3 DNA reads TGTGCCAGCAGGACAGGGGGCGGAGGGAATCAGCCCCAGCATTTT. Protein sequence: CASRTGGGGNQPQHF.